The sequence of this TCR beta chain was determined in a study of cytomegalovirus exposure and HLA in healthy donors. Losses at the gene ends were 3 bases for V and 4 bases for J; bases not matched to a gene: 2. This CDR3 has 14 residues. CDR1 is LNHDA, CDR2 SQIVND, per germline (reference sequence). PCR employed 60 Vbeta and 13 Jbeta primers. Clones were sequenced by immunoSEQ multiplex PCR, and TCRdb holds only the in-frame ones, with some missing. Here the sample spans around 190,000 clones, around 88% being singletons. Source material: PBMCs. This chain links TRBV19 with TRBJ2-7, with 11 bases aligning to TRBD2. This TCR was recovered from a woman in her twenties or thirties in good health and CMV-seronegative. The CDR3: CASSITSGGYEQYF. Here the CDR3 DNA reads TGTGCCAGTAGTATTACTAGCGGGGGTTACGAGCAGTACTTC. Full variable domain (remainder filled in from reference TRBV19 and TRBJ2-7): DGGITQSPKYLFRKEGQNVTLSCEQNLNHDAMYWYRQDPGQGLRLIYYSQIVNDFQKGDIAEGYSVSREKKESFPLTVTSAQKNPTAFYLCASSITSGGYEQYFGPGTRLTVT.